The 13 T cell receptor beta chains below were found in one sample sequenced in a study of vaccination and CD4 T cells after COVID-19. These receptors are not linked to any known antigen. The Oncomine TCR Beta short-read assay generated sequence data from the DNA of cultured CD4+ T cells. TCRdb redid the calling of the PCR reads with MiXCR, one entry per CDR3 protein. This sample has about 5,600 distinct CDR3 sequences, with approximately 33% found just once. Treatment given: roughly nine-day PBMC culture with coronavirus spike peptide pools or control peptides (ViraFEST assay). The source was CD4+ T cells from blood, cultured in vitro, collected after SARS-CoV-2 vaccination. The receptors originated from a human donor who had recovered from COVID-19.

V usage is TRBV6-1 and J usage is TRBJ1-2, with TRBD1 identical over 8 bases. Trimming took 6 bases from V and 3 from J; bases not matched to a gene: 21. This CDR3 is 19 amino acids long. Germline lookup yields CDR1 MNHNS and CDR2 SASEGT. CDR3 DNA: TGTGCCAGCAGCCCCCTCGTACCAAACGACAGGGGAGGGGACTATGGCTACACCTTC. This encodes CASSPLVPNDRGGDYGYTF.

CDR3 bases: TGTGCCAGCAGATACGGGACTAGCGGAGGCGAGCAGTACTTC. This translates into CASRYGTSGGEQYF. The chain has TRBV6-2 or TRBV6-3 and TRBJ2-7; 11 bases align to TRBD2. Looked up from germline, CDR1 is MNHEY and CDR2 is SVGEGT. The CDR3 length is 14 residues. The V segment lost 6 bases and the J segment 6 bases; nucleotides outside the gene matches: 7.

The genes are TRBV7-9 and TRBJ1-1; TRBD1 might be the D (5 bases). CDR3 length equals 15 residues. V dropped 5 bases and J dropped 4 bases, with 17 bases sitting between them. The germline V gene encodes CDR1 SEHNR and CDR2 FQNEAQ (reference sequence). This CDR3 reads CASSRWTGTGTEAFF. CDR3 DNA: TGTGCCAGCAGCCGATGGACCGGGACTGGCACTGAAGCTTTCTTT.

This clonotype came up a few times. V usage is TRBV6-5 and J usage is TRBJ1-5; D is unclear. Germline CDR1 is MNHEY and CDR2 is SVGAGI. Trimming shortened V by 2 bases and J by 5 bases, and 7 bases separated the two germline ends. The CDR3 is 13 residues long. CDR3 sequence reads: CASSYERDQPQHF. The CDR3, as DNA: TGTGCCAGCAGTTACGAACGGGATCAGCCCCAGCATTTT.

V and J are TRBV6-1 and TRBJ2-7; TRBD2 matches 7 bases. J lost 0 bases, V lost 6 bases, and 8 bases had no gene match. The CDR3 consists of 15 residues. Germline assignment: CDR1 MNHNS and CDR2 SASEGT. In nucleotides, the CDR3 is TGTGCCAGCAGAGCGACTAGCAGACGCTCCTACGAGCAGTACTTC. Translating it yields CASRATSRRSYEQYF.

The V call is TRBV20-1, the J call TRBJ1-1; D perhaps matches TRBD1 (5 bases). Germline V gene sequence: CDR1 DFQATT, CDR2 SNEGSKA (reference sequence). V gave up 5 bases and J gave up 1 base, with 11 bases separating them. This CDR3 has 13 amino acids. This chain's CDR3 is CSAGEGWNTEAFF. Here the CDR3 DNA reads TGCAGTGCTGGGGAGGGGTGGAACACTGAAGCTTTCTTT.

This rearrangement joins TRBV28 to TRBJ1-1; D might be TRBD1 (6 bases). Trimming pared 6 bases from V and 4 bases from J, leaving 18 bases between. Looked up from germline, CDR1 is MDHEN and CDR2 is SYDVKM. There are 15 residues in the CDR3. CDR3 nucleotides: TGTGCCAGCAGACCACAGGGAAAATTTAGCACTGAAGCTTTCTTT. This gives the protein CASRPQGKFSTEAFF.

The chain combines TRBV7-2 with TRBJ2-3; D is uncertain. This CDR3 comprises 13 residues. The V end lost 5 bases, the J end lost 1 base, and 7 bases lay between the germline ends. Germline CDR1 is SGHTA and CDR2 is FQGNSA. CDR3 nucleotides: TGTGCCAGCAGCCCCTCCCGCACAGATACGCAGTATTTT. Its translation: CASSPSRTDTQYF.

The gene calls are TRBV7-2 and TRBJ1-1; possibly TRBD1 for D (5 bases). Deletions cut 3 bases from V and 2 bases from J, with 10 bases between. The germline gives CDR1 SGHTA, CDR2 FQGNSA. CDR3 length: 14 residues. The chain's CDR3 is CASSFGGINTEAFF. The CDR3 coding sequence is TGTGCCAGCAGCTTTGGGGGGATCAACACTGAAGCTTTCTTT.

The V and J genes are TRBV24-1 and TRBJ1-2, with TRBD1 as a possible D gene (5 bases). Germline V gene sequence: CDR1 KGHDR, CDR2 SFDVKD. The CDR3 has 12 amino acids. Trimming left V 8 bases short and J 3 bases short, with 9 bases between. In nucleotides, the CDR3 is TGTGCCACCAATTCCAGGGACTATGGCTACACCTTC. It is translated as CATNSRDYGYTF.

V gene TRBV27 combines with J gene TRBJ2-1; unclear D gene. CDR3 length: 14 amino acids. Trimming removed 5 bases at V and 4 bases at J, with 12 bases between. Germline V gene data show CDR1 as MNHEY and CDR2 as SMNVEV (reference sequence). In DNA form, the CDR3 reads TGTGCCAGCAGTCCCGTATGGCCTTACAATGAGCAGTTCTTC. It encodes CASSPVWPYNEQFF.

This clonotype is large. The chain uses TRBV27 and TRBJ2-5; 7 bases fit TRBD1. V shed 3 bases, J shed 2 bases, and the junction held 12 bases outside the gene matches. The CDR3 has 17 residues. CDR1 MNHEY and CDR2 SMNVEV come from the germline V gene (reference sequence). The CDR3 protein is CASSFVGRGQQQETQYF. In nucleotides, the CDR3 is TGTGCCAGCAGTTTTGTTGGTAGGGGACAGCAGCAAGAGACCCAGTACTTC.

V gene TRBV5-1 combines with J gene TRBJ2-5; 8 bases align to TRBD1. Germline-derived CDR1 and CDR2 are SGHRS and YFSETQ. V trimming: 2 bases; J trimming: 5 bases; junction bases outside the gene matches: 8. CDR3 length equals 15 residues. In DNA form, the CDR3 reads TGCGCCAGCAGCTTCCCGACGACAGGGGTCGAGACCCAGTACTTC. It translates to CASSFPTTGVETQYF.